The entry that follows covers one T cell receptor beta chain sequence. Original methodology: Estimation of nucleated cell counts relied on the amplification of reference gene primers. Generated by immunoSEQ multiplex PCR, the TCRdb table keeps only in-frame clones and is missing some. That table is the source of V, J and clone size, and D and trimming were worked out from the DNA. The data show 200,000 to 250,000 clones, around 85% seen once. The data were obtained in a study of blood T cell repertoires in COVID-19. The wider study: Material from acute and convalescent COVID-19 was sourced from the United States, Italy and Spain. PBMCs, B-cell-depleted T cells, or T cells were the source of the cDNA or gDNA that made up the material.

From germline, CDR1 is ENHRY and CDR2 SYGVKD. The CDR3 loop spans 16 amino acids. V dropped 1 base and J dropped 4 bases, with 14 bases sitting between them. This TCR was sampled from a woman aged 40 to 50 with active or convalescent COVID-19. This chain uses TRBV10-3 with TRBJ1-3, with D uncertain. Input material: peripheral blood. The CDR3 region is CAISELPAGSGNTIYF. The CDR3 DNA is TGTGCCATCAGTGAGTTGCCGGCGGGTTCGGGAAACACCATATATTTT.